The 13 T cell receptor beta chains reported below all come from one sample, sequenced in a study of T cell repertoires in cytomegalovirus infection. TCRdb recomputed calls from the reads with MiXCR, one row per CDR3 protein. Of roughly 87,000 distinct CDR3 sequences listed, about 29% were seen once; the top ten hold about three quarters. These TCRs are of unknown antigen specificity. The source was CD8+ T cells from cultured PBMCs, collected from culture after CMV antigen stimulation. The receptors were sampled from a human donor in good health (CMV status not recorded). Some clones in this sample may be carry-over from other donors' samples.

The gene calls are TRBV12-3 or TRBV12-4 and TRBJ2-7; the D gene is possibly TRBD2 (5 bases). Trimming pared 5 bases from V and 3 bases from J, leaving 11 bases between. The CDR3 is 13 residues long. CDR3 protein: CASSPGSDYEQYF. CDR3 bases: TGTGCCAGCAGTCCGGGATCTGACTACGAGCAGTACTTC.

This chain joins TRBV12-3 or TRBV12-4 and TRBJ1-2; D is perhaps TRBD1 (5 bases). This CDR3 spans 16 amino acids. V shed 4 bases and J shed 5 bases, with 20 bases lying between them. In nucleotides, the CDR3 is TGTGCCAGCAGTTCGGGACGTAGGGTGGTTCTGTATGGCTACACCTTC. It codes for CASSSGRRVVLYGYTF.

The rearrangement joins TRBV10-3 to TRBJ1-6; no definite D call. Germline assignment: CDR1 ENHRY and CDR2 SYGVKD. V dropped 3 bases and J dropped 6 bases, with 12 bases sitting between them. CDR3 length: 15 residues. CDR3 DNA: TGTGCCATCAGTGATGCCGCTGGGATTAATTCACCCCTCCACTTT. Translating gives CAISDAAGINSPLHF.

V usage is TRBV10-3 and J usage is TRBJ1-1, with D tentatively TRBD1 (6 bases). This CDR3 is 18 amino acids long. The V gene lost 10 bases and the J gene lost 1 base, with 28 bases spanning the gap. Germline V gene sequence: CDR1 ENHRY, CDR2 SYGVKD. CDR3: CATNAQDSLIPPNTEAFF. The DNA of the CDR3 is TGTGCCACTAATGCACAGGACAGCCTTATACCACCGAACACTGAAGCTTTCTTT.

The chain employs TRBV7-2 and TRBJ2-5, with 12 bases lining up with TRBD2. Trimming at V came to 5 bases and at J to 12 bases, leaving 10 bases not matched to a gene. The CDR3 sequence is 14 residues long. CDR1 is SGHTA, CDR2 FQGNSA, per germline. The CDR3, as DNA: TGTGCCAGCAGCCAAGGGGCTAGCGGGGGGGTAAAGTACTTC. It encodes CASSQGASGGVKYF.

The chain carries TRBV3-1 and TRBJ2-1; tentatively, D is TRBD2 (6 bases). Deletions cut 0 bases from V and 6 bases from J, with 21 bases between. This CDR3 spans 18 amino acids. Germline CDR1 and CDR2: LGHDT and YNNKEL (reference sequence). The DNA for the CDR3 is TGTGCCAGCAGCCAAGAATTCCAGAGGCGGGGCCTCGGCAATGAGCAGTTCTTC. This sequence encodes CASSQEFQRRGLGNEQFF.

The chain recombines TRBV25-1 with TRBJ1-2, with TRBD1 matching 11 bases. The germline gives CDR1 MGHDK, CDR2 SYGVNS. This CDR3 spans 16 amino acids. J was trimmed by 3 bases and V by 6 bases; bases with no gene match: 9. The CDR3 DNA sequence: TGTGCCAGCAGCAAAACCGGGACAGGGGGGTACTATGGCTACACCTTC. It specifies CASSKTGTGGYYGYTF.

The chain employs TRBV19 and TRBJ1-2; D unclear. V dropped 4 bases and J dropped 6 bases, with 18 bases sitting between them. Per the germline V gene, CDR1 is LNHDA and CDR2 is SQIVND (reference sequence). The CDR3 consists of 15 residues. The CDR3 reads CASSTPGGRLDGYTF. CDR3 nucleotide sequence: TGTGCCAGTAGTACCCCGGGAGGGCGTTTAGATGGCTACACCTTC. The full variable domain, its missing parts supplied by reference TRBV19 and TRBJ1-2, is DGGITQSPKYLFRKEGQNVTLSCEQNLNHDAMYWYRQDPGQGLRLIYYSQIVNDFQKGDIAEGYSVSREKKESFPLTVTSAQKNPTAFYLCASSTPGGRLDGYTFGSGTRLTVV.

This chain joins TRBV4-1 and TRBJ2-1, with 7 bases fitting TRBD1. The germline CDR1 and CDR2 sequences are MGHRA and YSYEKL. V lost 0 bases and J lost 10; bases outside the gene matches: 12. The CDR3 runs 16 residues. CDR3 sequence (DNA): TGCGCCAGCAGCCAAGACCTAGGGGCAGGGGGTTTAGAGCAGTTCTTC. As protein: CASSQDLGAGGLEQFF.

The rearrangement uses TRBV4-1 and TRBJ2-3; 12 nucleotides align to TRBD2. This CDR3 spans 17 amino acids. Germline V gene lookup returns CDR1 MGHRA and CDR2 YSYEKL. V lost 0 bases to trimming and J lost 3 bases; unmatched junction nucleotides: 4. CDR3 coding DNA: TGCGCCAGCAGCCAAGATCTGACTAGCGGGGGAACAGATACGCAGTATTTT. Protein: CASSQDLTSGGTDTQYF.

This CDR3 is CASSEFPLGGPEAFF. Here the CDR3 DNA reads TGTGCCAGCAGTGAATTCCCTCTTGGGGGGCCTGAAGCTTTCTTT. The chain uses TRBV6-1 and TRBJ1-1; maybe TRBD1 (6 bases). V gave up 2 bases and J gave up 6 bases, with 16 bases separating them. Per germline, CDR1 MNHNS and CDR2 SASEGT. The CDR3 loop spans 15 amino acids.

This clonotype has only a few counts. The rearrangement links TRBV28 to TRBJ2-7, with a possible D match to TRBD2 (6 bases). CDR1 and CDR2 from the germline V gene are MDHEN and SYDVKM. CDR3 size: 13 residues. V lost 9 bases and J 4 bases, leaving 16 bases between the germline ends. CDR3 amino acids: CASEGTEGYEQYF. The CDR3 DNA reads TGTGCCAGTGAGGGGACGGAGGGTTACGAGCAGTACTTC.

The chain recombines TRBV19 with TRBJ1-2; D remains unclear. Germline CDR1 LNHDA, CDR2 SQIVND (reference sequence). CDR3 length: 16 amino acids. The ends were cut back, 4 bases at V and 4 bases at J, with 19 bases in the middle. The CDR3 protein is CASSTPLGTDGYGYTF. As DNA, the CDR3 is TGTGCCAGTAGTACCCCACTTGGTACGGATGGCTATGGCTACACCTTC. The full variable domain, completed using reference TRBV19 and TRBJ1-2, is DGGITQSPKYLFRKEGQNVTLSCEQNLNHDAMYWYRQDPGQGLRLIYYSQIVNDFQKGDIAEGYSVSREKKESFPLTVTSAQKNPTAFYLCASSTPLGTDGYGYTFGSGTRLTVV.